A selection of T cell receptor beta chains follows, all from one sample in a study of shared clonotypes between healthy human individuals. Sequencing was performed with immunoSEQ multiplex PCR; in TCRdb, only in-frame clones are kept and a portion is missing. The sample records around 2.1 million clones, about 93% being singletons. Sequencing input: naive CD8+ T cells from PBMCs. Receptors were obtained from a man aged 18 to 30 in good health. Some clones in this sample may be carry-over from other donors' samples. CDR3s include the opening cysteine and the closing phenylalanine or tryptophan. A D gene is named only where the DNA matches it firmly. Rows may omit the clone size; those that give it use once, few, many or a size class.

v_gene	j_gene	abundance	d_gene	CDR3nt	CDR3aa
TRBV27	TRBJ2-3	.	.	TGTGCCAGCAGTTTAGGGGGGTTAGATACGCAGTATTTT	CASSLGGLDTQYF
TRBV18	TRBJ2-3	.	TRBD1	TGTGCCAGCTCACCATCGGGACAGGAAATCTTAATCACAGATACGCAGTATTTT	CASSPSGQEILITDTQYF
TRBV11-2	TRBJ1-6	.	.	TGTGCCAGCAGCTTAGCCCCGGCCTCGAGCTCCTATAATTCACCCCTCCACTTT	CASSLAPASSSYNSPLHF
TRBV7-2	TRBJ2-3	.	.	TGTGCCAGCAGCTCCAGGGAGTACTCAGATACGCAGTATTTT	CASSSREYSDTQYF
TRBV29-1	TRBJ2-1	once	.	TGCAGCGTGCGGGATCAAGGTGAGCAGTTCTTC	CSVRDQGEQFF
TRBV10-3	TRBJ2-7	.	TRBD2	TGTGCCATCAGTGAAGCGGGGGCCGAGCAGTACTTC	CAISEAGAEQYF
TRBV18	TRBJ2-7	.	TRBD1	TGTGCCAGCTCCCGGGACAGCCCCTCCTACGAGCAGTACTTC	CASSRDSPSYEQYF
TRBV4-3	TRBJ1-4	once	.	TGCGCCAGCAGCCAAGAACGCAGGGCCGGAAAACTGTTTTTT	CASSQERRAGKLFF
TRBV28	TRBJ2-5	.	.	TGTGCCAGCAGTACTGAGGAGACCCAGTACTTC	CASSTEETQYF
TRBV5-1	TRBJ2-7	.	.	TGCGCCAGCAGCTTAAGCCAAGGGGGAACCTACGAGCAGTACTTC	CASSLSQGGTYEQYF
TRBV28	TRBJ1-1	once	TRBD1	TGTGCCAGCAGTTTTACGGGTTTGGACAGGGGAGCTTTCTTT	CASSFTGLDRGAFF
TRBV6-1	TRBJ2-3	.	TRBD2	TGTGCCAGCAGTGAAATGGCGGGAGGTGCAACAGATACGCAGTATTTT	CASSEMAGGATDTQYF
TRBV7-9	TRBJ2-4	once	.	TGTGCCAGCAGCTCCGGGGGATTAGCAAGTACCAAAAACATTCAGTACTTC	CASSSGGLASTKNIQYF
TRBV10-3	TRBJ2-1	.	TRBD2	TGTGCCATCAGTGCCCTGGGACTAGCGGAATCCTACAATGAGCAGTTCTTC	CAISALGLAESYNEQFF
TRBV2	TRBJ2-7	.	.	TGTGCCAGCCTTGGGATAGAGGACATGAGAGGCGAGCAGTACTTC	CASLGIEDMRGEQYF
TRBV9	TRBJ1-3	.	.	TGTGCCAGCAGCGTGGTGGGAGGAGGAAACACCATATATTTT	CASSVVGGGNTIYF
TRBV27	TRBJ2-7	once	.	TGTGCCAGCGCAAAACTGCAAATAAAACAGACTTACGAGCAGTACTTC	CASAKLQIKQTYEQYF
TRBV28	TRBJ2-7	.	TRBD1	TGTGCCAGCAGTTTGGACAGGGACATCGAGCAGTACTTC	CASSLDRDIEQYF
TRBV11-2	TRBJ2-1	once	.	TGTGCCAGCAGCCGAGACGGGAGCTCCTACAATGAGCAGTTCTTC	CASSRDGSSYNEQFF
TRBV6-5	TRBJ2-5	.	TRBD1	TGTGCCAGCAGTTACTCGAGATCTGGCGACAGGGACTTC	CASSYSRSGDRDF
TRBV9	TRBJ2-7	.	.	TGTGCCAGCAGCGTAGGGCCGATCTCCTACGAGCAGTACTTC	CASSVGPISYEQYF
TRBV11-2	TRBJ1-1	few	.	TGTGCCAGCAATATGGACAGTGAAGCTTTCTTT	CASNMDSEAFF
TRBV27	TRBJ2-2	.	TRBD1	TGTGCCAGCACCAAGACAGGGGAGAACGCCGGGGAGCTGTTTTTT	CASTKTGENAGELFF
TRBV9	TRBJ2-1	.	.	TGTGCCAGCAGCGTAGTGGGAGTTGACTACAATGAGCAGTTCTTC	CASSVVGVDYNEQFF
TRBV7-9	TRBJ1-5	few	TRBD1	TGTGCCAGCAGCTCCCAAAGCGACAGGGCTGGGCAGCCCCAGCATTTT	CASSSQSDRAGQPQHF
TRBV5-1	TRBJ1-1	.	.	TGCGCCAGCAGCTTAGGTTTATGGACAACCTCGAACACTGAAGCTTTCTTT	CASSLGLWTTSNTEAFF
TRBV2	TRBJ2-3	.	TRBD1	TGTGCCAGCAGTGAAAAAAAACAGAACCGGGACAGATATTTCACAGATACGCAGTATTTT	CASSEKKQNRDRYFTDTQYF
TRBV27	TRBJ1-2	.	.	TGTGCCAGCAGTTTATCACGGGTTAATGGCTACACCTTC	CASSLSRVNGYTF
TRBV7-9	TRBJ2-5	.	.	TGTGCCACCCGCTCCGGGAGAGAGTCCCAGTACTTC	CATRSGRESQYF
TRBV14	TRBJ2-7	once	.	TGTGCCAGCAGCCAAAGACGGGACGAGCAGTACTTC	CASSQRRDEQYF
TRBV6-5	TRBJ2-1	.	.	TGTGCCAGCAGTTACGCCCGGGCACCCCCCTACAATGAGCAGTTCTTC	CASSYARAPPYNEQFF
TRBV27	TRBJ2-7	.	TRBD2	TGTGCCAGCAGTTTAAGTGCTAGCGGGAGTATTTACGAGCAGTACTTC	CASSLSASGSIYEQYF
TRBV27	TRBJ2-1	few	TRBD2	TGTGCCAGCAGCCCCAGCGGGAGGCTATACAATGAGCAGTTCTTC	CASSPSGRLYNEQFF
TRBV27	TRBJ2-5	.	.	TGTGCCAGCAGCCCATCCGGTCGACTTCAAGAGACCCAGTACTTC	CASSPSGRLQETQYF
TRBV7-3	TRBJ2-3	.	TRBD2	TGTGCCAGCAGCTCCGGACTAGCGGGACCCGGAGATACGCAGTATTTT	CASSSGLAGPGDTQYF
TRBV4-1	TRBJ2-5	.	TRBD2	TGCGCCAGCGGCCAAGATAGCAGCGGGAGTAGTCAAGAGACCCAGTACTTC	CASGQDSSGSSQETQYF
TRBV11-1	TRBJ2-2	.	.	TGTGCCAGCAGCCCCTTGAGAGGGACCAGGGGAGTCACCGGGGAGCTGTTTTTT	CASSPLRGTRGVTGELFF
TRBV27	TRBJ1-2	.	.	TGTGCCAGCAGTTTAACTGGGGCGAACTATGGCTACACCTTC	CASSLTGANYGYTF
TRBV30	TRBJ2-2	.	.	TGTGCCTGGAGTCTACGGAACACCGGGGAGCTGTTTTTT	CAWSLRNTGELFF
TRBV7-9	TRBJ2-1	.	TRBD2	TGTGCCAGCAGCGTGACTAGCGGGAAGGGCAATGAGCAGTTCTTC	CASSVTSGKGNEQFF
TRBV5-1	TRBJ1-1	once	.	TGCGCCAGCAGCTTGTTCGGGGCGCGTACGAACACTGAAGCTTTCTTT	CASSLFGARTNTEAFF
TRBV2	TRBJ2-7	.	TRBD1	TGTGCCAGCAGGGACGGACAGGAGTACTACGAGCAGTACTTC	CASRDGQEYYEQYF
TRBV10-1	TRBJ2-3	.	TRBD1	TGCGCCAGCAGTTCATGGGGACAGGGAATTGATGCAGATACGCAGTATTTT	CASSSWGQGIDADTQYF
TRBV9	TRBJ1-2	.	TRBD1	TGTGCCAGCAGCGTAGGGGACAGGGCAGATGGCTACACCTTC	CASSVGDRADGYTF
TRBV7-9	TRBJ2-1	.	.	TGTGCCAGCAGCTTAGTTTATACCAAAGGAGATGAGCAGTTCTTC	CASSLVYTKGDEQFF
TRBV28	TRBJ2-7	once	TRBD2	TGTGCCAGCAGACCACATCGTCGCGGGAGCGAGCAGTACTTC	CASRPHRRGSEQYF
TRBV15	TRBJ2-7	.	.	TGTGCCACCAGCAGAGTCCGCACGGATAGCGGCACCTACGAGCAGTACTTC	CATSRVRTDSGTYEQYF
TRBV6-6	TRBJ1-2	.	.	TGTGCCAGCAGTTACTCGACAGCGGGACTCCCTTCGGGCTACACCTTC	CASSYSTAGLPSGYTF
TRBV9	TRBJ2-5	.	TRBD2	TGTGCCAGCAGCGGGAAACTAGCGGGAGGGGAAGAGACCCAGTACTTC	CASSGKLAGGEETQYF
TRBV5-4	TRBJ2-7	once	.	TGTGCCAGCAGCCCGCGGGCCTCCTACGAGCAGTACTTC	CASSPRASYEQYF
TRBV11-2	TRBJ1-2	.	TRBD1	TGTGCCAGCACCACACTGGACAGGGGGGGTTATGGCTACACCTTC	CASTTLDRGGYGYTF
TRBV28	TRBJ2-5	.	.	TGTGCCAGCAGTTTTGGTCGAGAGACCCAGTACTTC	CASSFGRETQYF
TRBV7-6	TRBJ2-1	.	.	TGTGCCAGCAGCTACCCTGGAACATATTCCTACAATGAGCAGTTCTTC	CASSYPGTYSYNEQFF